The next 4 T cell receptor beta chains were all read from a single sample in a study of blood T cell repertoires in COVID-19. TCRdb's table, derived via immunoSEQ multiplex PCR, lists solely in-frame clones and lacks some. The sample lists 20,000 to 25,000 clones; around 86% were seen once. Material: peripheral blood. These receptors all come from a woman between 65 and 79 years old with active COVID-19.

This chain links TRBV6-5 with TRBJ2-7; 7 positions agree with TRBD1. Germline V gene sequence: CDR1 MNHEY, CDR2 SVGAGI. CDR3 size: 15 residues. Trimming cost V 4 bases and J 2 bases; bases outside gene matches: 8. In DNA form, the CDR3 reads TGTGCCAGCAGTTCTTTTCCGGGACAGACCTACGAGCAGTACTTC. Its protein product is CASSSFPGQTYEQYF.

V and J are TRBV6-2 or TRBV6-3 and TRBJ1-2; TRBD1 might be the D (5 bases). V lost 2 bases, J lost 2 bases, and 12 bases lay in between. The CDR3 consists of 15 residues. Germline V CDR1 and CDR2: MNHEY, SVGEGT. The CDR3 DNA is TGTGCCAGCAGTTACCCGACAGCATTGAACTATGGCTACACCTTC. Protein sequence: CASSYPTALNYGYTF.

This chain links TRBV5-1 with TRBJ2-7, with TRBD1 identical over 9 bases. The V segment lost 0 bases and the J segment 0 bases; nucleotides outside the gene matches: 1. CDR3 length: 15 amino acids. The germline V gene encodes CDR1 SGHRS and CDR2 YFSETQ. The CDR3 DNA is TGCGCCAGCAGCTTGGGGACAGGGGTCTCCTACGAGCAGTACTTC. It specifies CASSLGTGVSYEQYF.

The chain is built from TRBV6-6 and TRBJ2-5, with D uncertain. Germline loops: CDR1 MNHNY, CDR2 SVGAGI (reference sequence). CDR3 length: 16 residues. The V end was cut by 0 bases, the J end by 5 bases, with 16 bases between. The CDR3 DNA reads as TGTGCCAGCAGTTACTCGCTGGGCTCCCCCATGGAGACCCAGTACTTC. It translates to CASSYSLGSPMETQYF.